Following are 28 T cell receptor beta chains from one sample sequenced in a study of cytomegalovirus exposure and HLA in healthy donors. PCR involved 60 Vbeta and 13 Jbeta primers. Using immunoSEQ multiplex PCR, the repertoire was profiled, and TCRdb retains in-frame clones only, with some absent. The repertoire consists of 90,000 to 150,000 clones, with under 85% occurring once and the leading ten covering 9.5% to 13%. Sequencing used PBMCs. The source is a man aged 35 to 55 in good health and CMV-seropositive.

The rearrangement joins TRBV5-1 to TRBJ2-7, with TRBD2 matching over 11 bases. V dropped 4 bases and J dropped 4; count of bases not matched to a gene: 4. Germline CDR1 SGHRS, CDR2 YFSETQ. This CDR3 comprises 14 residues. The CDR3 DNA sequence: TGCGCCAGCAGCGAGGGACTAGCGGCATACGAGCAGTACTTC. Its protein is CASSEGLAAYEQYF.

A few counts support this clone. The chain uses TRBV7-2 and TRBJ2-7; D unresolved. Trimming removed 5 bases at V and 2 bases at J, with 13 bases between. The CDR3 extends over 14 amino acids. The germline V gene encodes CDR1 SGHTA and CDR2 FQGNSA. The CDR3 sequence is CASSLQLRAYEQYF. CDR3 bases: TGTGCCAGCAGCCTCCAATTACGCGCCTACGAGCAGTACTTC.

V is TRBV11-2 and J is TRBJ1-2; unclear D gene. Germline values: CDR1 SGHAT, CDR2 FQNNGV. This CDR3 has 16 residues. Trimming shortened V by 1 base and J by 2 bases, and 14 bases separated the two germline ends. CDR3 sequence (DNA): TGTGCCAGCAGCTTAGGCGGAGGCAAACGGAACTATGGCTACACCTTC. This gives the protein CASSLGGGKRNYGYTF.

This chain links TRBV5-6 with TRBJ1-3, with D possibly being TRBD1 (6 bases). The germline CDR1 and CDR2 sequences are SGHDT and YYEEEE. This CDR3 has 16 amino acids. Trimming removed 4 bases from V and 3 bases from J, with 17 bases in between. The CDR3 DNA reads TGTGCCAGCAGCCGAGGGGGAGGGACATATGGAAACACCATATATTTT. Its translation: CASSRGGGTYGNTIYF.

CDR3 sequence (DNA): TGTGCCAGCAGCTTGGTCACGGGGAATACCGGGGAGCTGTTTTTT. It encodes CASSLVTGNTGELFF. V gene TRBV5-5 combines with J gene TRBJ2-2; the D gene is possibly TRBD2 (5 bases). Germline loops: CDR1 SGHKS, CDR2 YYEKEE (reference sequence). Trimming took off 0 bases at V and 5 bases at J, with 11 bases between the two ends. This CDR3 is 15 amino acids long.

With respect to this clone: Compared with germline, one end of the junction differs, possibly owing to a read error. CDR3 region: CASSKSGSGNEKLFF. In DNA form, the CDR3 reads TGTGCTAGCAGCAAATCAGGGTCGGGTAATGAAAAACTGTTTTTT. The genes are TRBV7-7 and TRBJ1-4, with D possibly TRBD1 on 5 matching bases. Germline V gene lookup returns CDR1 SSHAT and CDR2 FNYEAQ (reference sequence). This CDR3 is built from 15 residues.

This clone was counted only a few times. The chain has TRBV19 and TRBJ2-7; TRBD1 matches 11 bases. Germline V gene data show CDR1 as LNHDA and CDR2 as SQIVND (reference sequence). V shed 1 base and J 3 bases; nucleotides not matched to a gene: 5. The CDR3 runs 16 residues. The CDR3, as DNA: TGTGCCAGTAGTATAGCTGGGGGACAGGGGGTCTACGAGCAGTACTTC. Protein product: CASSIAGGQGVYEQYF. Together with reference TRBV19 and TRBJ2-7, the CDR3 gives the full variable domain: DGGITQSPKYLFRKEGQNVTLSCEQNLNHDAMYWYRQDPGQGLRLIYYSQIVNDFQKGDIAEGYSVSREKKESFPLTVTSAQKNPTAFYLCASSIAGGQGVYEQYFGPGTRLTVT.

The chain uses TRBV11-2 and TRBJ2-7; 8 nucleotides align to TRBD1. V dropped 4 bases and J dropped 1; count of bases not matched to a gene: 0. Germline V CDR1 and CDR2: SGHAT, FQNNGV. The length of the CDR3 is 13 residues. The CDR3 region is CASSWDRSYEQYF. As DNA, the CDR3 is TGTGCCAGCAGCTGGGACAGGTCCTACGAGCAGTACTTC.

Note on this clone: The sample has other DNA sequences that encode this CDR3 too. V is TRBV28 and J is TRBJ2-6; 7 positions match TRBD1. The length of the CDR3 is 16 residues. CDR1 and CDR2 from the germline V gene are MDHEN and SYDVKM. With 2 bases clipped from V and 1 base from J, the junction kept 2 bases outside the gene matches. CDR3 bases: TGTGCCAGCAGTTTAGGGACAGTTTCTGGGGCCAACGTCCTGACTTTC. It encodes CASSLGTVSGANVLTF.

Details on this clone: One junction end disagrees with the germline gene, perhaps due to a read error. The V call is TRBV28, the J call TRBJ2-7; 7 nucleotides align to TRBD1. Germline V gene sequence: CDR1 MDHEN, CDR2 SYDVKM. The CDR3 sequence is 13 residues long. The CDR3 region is CASEGTDKYEQCF. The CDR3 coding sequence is TGTGCCAGCGAGGGGACAGACAAATACGAGCAGTGCTTC. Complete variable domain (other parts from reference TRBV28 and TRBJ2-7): DVKVTQSSRYLVKRTGEKVFLECVQDMDHENMFWYRQDPGLGLRLIYFSYDVKMKEKGDIPEGYSVSREKKERFSLILESASTNQTSMYLCASEGTDKYEQCFGPGTRLTVT.

The CDR3 region is CASSLLTGSAGNTIYF. The CDR3 DNA sequence: TGTGCCAGCAGCTTATTGACAGGGAGCGCTGGAAACACCATATATTTT. The rearrangement links TRBV7-9 to TRBJ1-3; 7 bases are a match to TRBD1. The junction had 6 bases not matched to a gene; V was cut back by 2 bases and J by 2 bases. CDR3 size: 16 residues. CDR1 is SEHNR and CDR2 is FQNEAQ in the germline V gene (reference sequence).

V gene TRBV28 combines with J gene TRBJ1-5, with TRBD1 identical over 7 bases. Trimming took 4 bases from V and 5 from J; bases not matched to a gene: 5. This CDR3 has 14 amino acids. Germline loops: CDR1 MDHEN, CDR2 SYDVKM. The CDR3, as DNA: TGTGCCAGCAGTTGGGACAGCGCGGATCAGCCCCAGCATTTT. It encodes CASSWDSADQPQHF.

The CDR3 region is CASRGTGVYGAEAFF. The CDR3, as DNA: TGTGCCAGCAGGGGGACAGGGGTGTATGGCGCTGAAGCTTTCTTT. J is TRBJ1-1 and V is TRBV6-1; TRBD1 matches 10 bases. Germline V gene data show CDR1 as MNHNS and CDR2 as SASEGT. The CDR3 consists of 15 residues. V lost 6 bases to trimming and J lost 6 bases; unmatched junction nucleotides: 10.

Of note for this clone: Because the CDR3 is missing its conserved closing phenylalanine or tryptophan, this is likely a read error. The CDR3 region is CASSLFPLGGGNYEQYL. The DNA of the CDR3 is TGTGCCAGCAGTTTGTTCCCCTTGGGCGGGGGGAACTACGAGCAGTACCTC. The chain recombines TRBV28 with TRBJ2-7, with TRBD2 matching 8 bases. The germline CDR1 and CDR2 sequences are MDHEN and SYDVKM. There are 17 residues in the CDR3. J lost 3 bases, V lost 3 bases, and 13 bases had no gene match.

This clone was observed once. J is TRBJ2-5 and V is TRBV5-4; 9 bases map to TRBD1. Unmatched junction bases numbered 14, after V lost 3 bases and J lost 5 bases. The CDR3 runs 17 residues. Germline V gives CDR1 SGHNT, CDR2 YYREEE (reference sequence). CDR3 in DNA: TGTGCCAGCAGCTCAGGGGGAAGACAGGGGGGAAGGGAGACCCAGTACTTC. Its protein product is CASSSGGRQGGRETQYF.

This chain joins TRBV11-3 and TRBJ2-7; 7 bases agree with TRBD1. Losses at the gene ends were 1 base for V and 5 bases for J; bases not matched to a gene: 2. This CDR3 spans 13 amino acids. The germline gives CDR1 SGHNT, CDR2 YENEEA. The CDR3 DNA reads TGTGCCAGCAGCTTAGCAGACAGGGACGAGCAGTACTTC. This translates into CASSLADRDEQYF. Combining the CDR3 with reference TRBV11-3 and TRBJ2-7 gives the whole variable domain EAGVVQSPRYKIIEKKQPVAFWCNPISGHNTLYWYLQNLGQGPELLIRYENEEAVDDSQLPKDRFSAERLKGVDSTLKIQPAELGDSAVYLCASSLADRDEQYFGPGTRLTVT.

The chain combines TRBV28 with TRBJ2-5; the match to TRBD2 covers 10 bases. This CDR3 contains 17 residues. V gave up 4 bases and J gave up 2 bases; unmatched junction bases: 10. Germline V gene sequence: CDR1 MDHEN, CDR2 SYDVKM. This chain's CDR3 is CASSSPSSGGTQETQYF. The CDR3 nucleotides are TGTGCCAGCAGTTCCCCCTCTAGCGGGGGCACACAAGAGACCCAGTACTTC.

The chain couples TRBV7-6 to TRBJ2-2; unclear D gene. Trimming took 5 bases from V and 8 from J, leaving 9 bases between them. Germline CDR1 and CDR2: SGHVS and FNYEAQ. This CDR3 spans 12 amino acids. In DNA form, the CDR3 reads TGTGCCAGCAGCGTGAGCCTAGGGGAGCTGTTTTTT. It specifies CASSVSLGELFF.

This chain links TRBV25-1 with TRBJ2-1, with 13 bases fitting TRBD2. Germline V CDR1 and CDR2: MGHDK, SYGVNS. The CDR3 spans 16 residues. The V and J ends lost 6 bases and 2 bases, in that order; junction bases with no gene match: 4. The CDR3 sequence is CASSRTSGGPYNEQFF. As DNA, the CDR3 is TGTGCCAGCAGCCGGACTAGCGGGGGCCCCTACAATGAGCAGTTCTTC.

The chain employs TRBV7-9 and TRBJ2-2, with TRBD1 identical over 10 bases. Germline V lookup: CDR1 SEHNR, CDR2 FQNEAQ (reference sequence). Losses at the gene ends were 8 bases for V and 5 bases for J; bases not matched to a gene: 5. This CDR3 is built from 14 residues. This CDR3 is CASHRTGGTGELFF. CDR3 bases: TGTGCCAGCCACCGGACAGGGGGGACCGGGGAGCTGTTTTTT.

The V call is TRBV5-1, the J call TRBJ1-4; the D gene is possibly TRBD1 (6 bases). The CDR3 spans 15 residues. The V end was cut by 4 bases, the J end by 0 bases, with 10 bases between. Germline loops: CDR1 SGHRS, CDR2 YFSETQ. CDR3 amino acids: CASSVAGATNEKLFF. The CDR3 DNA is TGCGCCAGCAGCGTTGCAGGGGCAACTAATGAAAAACTGTTTTTT.

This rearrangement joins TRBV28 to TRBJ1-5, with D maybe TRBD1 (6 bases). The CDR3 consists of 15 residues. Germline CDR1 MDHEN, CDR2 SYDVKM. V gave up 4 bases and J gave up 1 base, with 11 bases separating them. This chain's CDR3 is CASSYRVVSNQPQHF. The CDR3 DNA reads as TGTGCCAGCAGTTACAGGGTTGTAAGCAATCAGCCCCAGCATTTT.

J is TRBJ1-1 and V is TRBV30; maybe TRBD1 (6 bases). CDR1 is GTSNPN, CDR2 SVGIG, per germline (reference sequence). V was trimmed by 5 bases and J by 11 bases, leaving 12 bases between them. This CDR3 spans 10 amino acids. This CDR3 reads CAWGTFAAFF. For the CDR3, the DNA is TGTGCCTGGGGGACATTCGCGGCTTTCTTT.

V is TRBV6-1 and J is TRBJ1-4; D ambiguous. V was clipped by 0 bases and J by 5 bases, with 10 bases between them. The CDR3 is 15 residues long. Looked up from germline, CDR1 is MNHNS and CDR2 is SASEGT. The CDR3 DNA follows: TGTGCCAGCAGTGAAGCGAGACACGAAAATGAAAAACTGTTTTTT. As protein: CASSEARHENEKLFF.

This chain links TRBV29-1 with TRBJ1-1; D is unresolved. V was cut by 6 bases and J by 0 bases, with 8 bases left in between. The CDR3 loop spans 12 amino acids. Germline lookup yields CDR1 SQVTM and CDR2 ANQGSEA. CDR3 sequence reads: CSVVVVNTEAFF. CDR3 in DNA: TGCAGCGTGGTAGTCGTGAACACTGAAGCTTTCTTT.

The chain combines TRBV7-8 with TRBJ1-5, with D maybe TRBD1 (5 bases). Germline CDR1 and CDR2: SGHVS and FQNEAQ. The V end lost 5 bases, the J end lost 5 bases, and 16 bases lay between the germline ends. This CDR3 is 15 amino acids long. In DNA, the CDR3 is TGTGCCAGCAGCCCGACCGACAGCACCTATCAGCCCCAGCATTTT. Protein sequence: CASSPTDSTYQPQHF.

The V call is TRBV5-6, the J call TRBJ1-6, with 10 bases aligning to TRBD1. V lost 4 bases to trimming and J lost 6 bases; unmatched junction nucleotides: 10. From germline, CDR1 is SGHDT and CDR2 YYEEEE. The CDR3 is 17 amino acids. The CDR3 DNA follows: TGTGCCAGCAGCAACCCCCCGGGACAGGGGTTTAATTCACCCCTCCACTTT. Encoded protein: CASSNPPGQGFNSPLHF.

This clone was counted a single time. In nucleotides, the CDR3 is TGTGCCAGCAGCTCCCGGACTAGCGTTGGGGATGAGCAGTTCTTC. It translates to CASSSRTSVGDEQFF. The chain links TRBV7-3 to TRBJ2-1; 9 positions match TRBD2. V dropped 4 bases and J dropped 8; count of bases not matched to a gene: 9. CDR1 SGHTA and CDR2 FQGTGA come from the germline V gene. The CDR3 runs to 15 residues.